These 13 T cell receptor beta chains share one sample of origin, sequenced in a study of cytotoxic CD8 clonotypes in ibrutinib-treated CLL. This table comes from immunoSEQ multiplex PCR, and its TCRdb copy is limited to in-frame clones, with some not included. The top ten clones hold about 18% of a sample with 15,000 or so clones, 70% to 90% of them seen once. The sample consisted of PBMCs, taken before ibrutinib treatment. The origin of the receptors is a human donor with chronic lymphocytic leukemia.

This chain uses TRBV10-2 with TRBJ2-7, with D perhaps matching TRBD2 (6 bases). Germline V gives CDR1 WSHSY, CDR2 SAAADI. The CDR3 spans 11 residues. Trimming removed 5 bases from V and 7 bases from J, with 9 bases in between. In DNA form, the CDR3 reads TGCGCCAGCAGTACTCGGGGGGAGCAGTACTTC. Amino acid sequence: CASSTRGEQYF.

The chain combines TRBV28 with TRBJ2-1, with TRBD1 matching 8 bases. CDR1 and CDR2 from the germline V gene are MDHEN and SYDVKM. The CDR3 runs to 13 residues. Germline trimming cut 2 bases from V and 8 bases from J; bases unmatched to any gene: 2. This CDR3 reads CASSLLQGDEQFF. Written as DNA, the CDR3 is TGTGCCAGCAGTTTACTACAGGGGGATGAGCAGTTCTTC.

CDR3 sequence: CASNLAGGYEQYF. CDR3 DNA: TGTGCCAGCAATCTAGCGGGAGGGTACGAGCAGTACTTC. The V call is TRBV25-1, the J call TRBJ2-7, with TRBD2 matching 12 bases. Per germline, CDR1 MGHDK and CDR2 SYGVNS. The CDR3 has 13 residues. V lost 7 bases, J lost 4 bases, and 2 bases stayed unmatched.

The chain has TRBV28 and TRBJ1-1, with D possibly being TRBD1 (5 bases). The V gene lost 6 bases and the J gene lost 1 base, with 12 bases spanning the gap. Germline loops: CDR1 MDHEN, CDR2 SYDVKM. This CDR3 has 14 amino acids. CDR3 in DNA: TGTGCCAGCAGACCCCCGACAGAGAACACTGAAGCTTTCTTT. Its protein is CASRPPTENTEAFF.

The rearrangement joins TRBV6-4 to TRBJ1-1; 8 bases align to TRBD1. The junction had 7 bases not matched to a gene; V was cut back by 10 bases and J by 0 bases. CDR1 and CDR2 (germline): MRHNA, SNTAGT. The CDR3 has 14 residues. CDR3 DNA: TGTGCCACGAGGGACAGGCCCATGAACACTGAAGCTTTCTTT. It specifies CATRDRPMNTEAFF.

The table lists this clone with a few counts. This chain joins TRBV6-5 and TRBJ1-4; 7 bases fit TRBD1. CDR3 size: 15 residues. The germline gives CDR1 MNHEY, CDR2 SVGAGI. With V trimmed by 4 bases and J by 2 bases, 4 bases remained unmatched. Here the CDR3 reads CASSFLRGTNEKLFF. The CDR3 nucleotides are TGTGCCAGCAGTTTCCTCAGGGGGACTAATGAAAAACTGTTTTTT.

CDR3 nucleotides: TGTGCCAGCAGCAAACTAGCGGGAGAACTGAATGAGCAGTTCTTC. It yields the protein CASSKLAGELNEQFF. V usage is TRBV28 and J usage is TRBJ2-1; 11 nucleotides match TRBD2. The CDR3 contains 15 residues. After removal of 6 bases from V and 7 bases from J, the junction contained 8 bases not matched to a gene. Germline CDR1 is MDHEN and CDR2 is SYDVKM.

The chain recombines TRBV5-1 with TRBJ2-2; 7 bases are shared with TRBD1. CDR1 is SGHRS, CDR2 YFSETQ, per germline. V was pared by 1 base and J by 5 bases, with 5 bases of the junction left unmatched. This CDR3 is 15 amino acids long. CDR3 sequence: CASSLFGTETGELFF. The CDR3 DNA is TGCGCCAGCAGCTTGTTCGGGACAGAGACCGGGGAGCTGTTTTTT.

The chain links TRBV19 to TRBJ2-7; D might be TRBD2 (5 bases). Looked up from germline, CDR1 is LNHDA and CDR2 is SQIVND (reference sequence). The CDR3 has 12 amino acids. The ends were cut back, 7 bases at V and 5 bases at J, with 12 bases in the middle. The CDR3, as DNA: TGTGCCAGTAAGTGGGAGCAAAACGAGCAGTACTTC. Translating it yields CASKWEQNEQYF. Together with reference TRBV19 and TRBJ2-7, the CDR3 gives the full variable domain: DGGITQSPKYLFRKEGQNVTLSCEQNLNHDAMYWYRQDPGQGLRLIYYSQIVNDFQKGDIAEGYSVSREKKESFPLTVTSAQKNPTAFYLCASKWEQNEQYFGPGTRLTVT.

The chain recombines TRBV9 with TRBJ2-1; D perhaps matches TRBD2 (6 bases). V dropped 0 bases and J dropped 4 bases, with 8 bases sitting between them. The CDR3 contains 14 residues. Germline CDR1 reads SGDLS; CDR2 reads YYNGEE. The DNA for the CDR3 is TGTGCCAGCAGCGTAGCGGGGGAATACAATGAGCAGTTCTTC. Protein: CASSVAGEYNEQFF.

V usage is TRBV30 and J usage is TRBJ1-5; D is perhaps TRBD1 (6 bases). Trimming removed 4 bases at V and 5 bases at J, with 12 bases between. The CDR3 runs to 13 residues. Germline V gene lookup returns CDR1 GTSNPN and CDR2 SVGIG (reference sequence). The CDR3 region has the DNA TGTGCCTGGACAGGGGCAGAAGATCAGCCCCAGCATTTT. It encodes CAWTGAEDQPQHF.

J is TRBJ2-7 and V is TRBV7-6; D unclear. The CDR3 is made up of 14 amino acids. Trimming stripped 2 bases from V and 0 bases from J, with 8 bases between. Germline V CDR1 and CDR2: SGHVS, FNYEAQ. The CDR3 nucleotides are TGTGCCAGCAGCTTAAGGACGAGCTCCTACGAGCAGTACTTC. Translated, it gives CASSLRTSSYEQYF.

The J gene is TRBJ2-2, the V gene TRBV7-8, with TRBD1 matching over 7 bases. This CDR3 spans 15 amino acids. Germline V gene data show CDR1 as SGHVS and CDR2 as FQNEAQ. V lost 5 bases and J lost 6; bases outside the gene matches: 9. CDR3 loop: CASSQDRVSAGELFF. The CDR3 DNA follows: TGTGCCAGCAGCCAAGACAGGGTTTCCGCCGGGGAGCTGTTTTTT.